A selection of T cell receptor beta chains follows, all from one sample in a study of T cell responses to AZD1222 COVID-19 vaccine. Sequencing was performed with immunoSEQ multiplex PCR; in TCRdb, only in-frame clones are kept and a portion is missing. The table has about 150,000 clones, about 88% seen once. This specimen consisted of peripheral blood, obtained on day 0 of AZD1222 vaccination. These receptors came from an adult in good health. Both conserved end residues are part of each CDR3. Fields, in order: clone size, J gene, D gene, V gene, CDR3 DNA, CDR3 protein. The D gene is left open where the match is weak. The listing skips clone size in some rows; elsewhere it reads once, few, many or a size class.

>NA|TRBJ1-4|NA|TRBV7-9
TGTGCCAGCAGCCGAGGAGAGGAACTGTTTTTT
CASSRGEELFF
>NA|TRBJ1-4|NA|TRBV19
TGTGCCACTGGTGGGTCCTACGTTAATGAAAAACTGTTTTTT
CATGGSYVNEKLFF
>NA|TRBJ2-1|NA|TRBV13
TGTGCCAGCAGCAATTACAATGAGCAGTTCTTC
CASSNYNEQFF
>NA|TRBJ2-7|NA|TRBV7-6
TGTGCCAGCAGCTCCAGCAGGAATACCTACGAGCAGTACTTC
CASSSSRNTYEQYF
>NA|TRBJ1-1|NA|TRBV6-5
TGTGCCAGCAGTTACGGTGGGGTAGCTTTCTTT
CASSYGGVAFF
>NA|TRBJ1-3|NA|TRBV6-5
TGTGCCAGCAGTTCGCCGGACACCATATATTTT
CASSSPDTIYF
>once|TRBJ1-2|NA|TRBV7-2
TGTGCCAGCAGCTTAATGATTTCTGGCAGGGGACGGGGCTATGGCTACACCTTC
CASSLMISGRGRGYGYTF
>NA|TRBJ1-1|TRBD1|TRBV6-5
TGTGCCAGCAGTTACCTAGGGACAGGGACTGAAGCTTTCTTT
CASSYLGTGTEAFF
>NA|TRBJ1-2|TRBD1|TRBV7-2
TGTGCCAGCAGACACAGGGGAGCTAACTATGGCTACACCTTC
CASRHRGANYGYTF
>NA|TRBJ1-5|NA|TRBV20-1
TGCAGTGCTAGTATCCGGGCTCCTGAAAGAACTAGTCAGCCCCAGCATTTT
CSASIRAPERTSQPQHF
>NA|TRBJ1-2|TRBD1|TRBV5-1
TGCGCCAGCAGCGAACAGGGGGCAGGCGATGGCTACACCTTC
CASSEQGAGDGYTF
>NA|TRBJ2-7|NA|TRBV12-3/TRBV12-4
TGTGCCAGTGCCAGGTACGAGCAGTACTTC
CASARYEQYF
>NA|TRBJ1-1|NA|TRBV7-9
TGTGCCAGCAGCCGGGGACGGTTTGAAGCTTTCTTT
CASSRGRFEAFF
>NA|TRBJ1-6|TRBD1|TRBV13
TGTGCCAGCAGCTTATCAGCCCAGGGGGTTACTTCACCCCTCCACTTT
CASSLSAQGVTSPLHF
>NA|TRBJ2-5|TRBD1|TRBV5-8
TGTGCCAGCAGCTCACGGACAGGGGAAGAGACCCAGTACTTC
CASSSRTGEETQYF
>NA|TRBJ2-5|NA|TRBV7-8
TGTGCCAGCAGCTTAATAGGTGTCGGGTTCAAAGAGACCCAGTACTTC
CASSLIGVGFKETQYF
>NA|TRBJ1-4|NA|TRBV11-2
TGTGCCAGCAGCTTGTACATGGTTTCTAATGAAAAACTGTTTTTT
CASSLYMVSNEKLFF
>NA|TRBJ2-1|NA|TRBV2
TGTGCCAGCCATTTCCAGGGTGGGGGGTCCTACAATGAGCAGTTCTTC
CASHFQGGGSYNEQFF
>NA|TRBJ1-1|TRBD1|TRBV6-5
TGTGCCAGCAGACACCCGGGACAGATGAACACTGAAGCTTTCTTT
CASRHPGQMNTEAFF
>NA|TRBJ1-1|NA|TRBV7-8
TGTGCCAGCAGCTTAGCGGCGGGTAGGGGAACTGAAGCTTTCTTT
CASSLAAGRGTEAFF
>NA|TRBJ1-2|NA|TRBV30
TGTGCCTGGAGTGCCCAGAGCTATGGCTACACCTTC
CAWSAQSYGYTF
>NA|TRBJ1-1|NA|TRBV11-3
TGTGCCAGCAGCTGGGGAGAGAACACTGAAGCTTTCTTT
CASSWGENTEAFF
>few|TRBJ2-1|NA|TRBV7-7
TGTGCTAGCAGCTTACGGGTCGGGAGCCCGACCTACAATGAGCAGTTCTTC
CASSLRVGSPTYNEQFF
>NA|TRBJ2-1|NA|TRBV19
TGTGCCAGTAGTTTCCGGGCCGGCCGCTACAATGAGCAGTTCTTC
CASSFRAGRYNEQFF